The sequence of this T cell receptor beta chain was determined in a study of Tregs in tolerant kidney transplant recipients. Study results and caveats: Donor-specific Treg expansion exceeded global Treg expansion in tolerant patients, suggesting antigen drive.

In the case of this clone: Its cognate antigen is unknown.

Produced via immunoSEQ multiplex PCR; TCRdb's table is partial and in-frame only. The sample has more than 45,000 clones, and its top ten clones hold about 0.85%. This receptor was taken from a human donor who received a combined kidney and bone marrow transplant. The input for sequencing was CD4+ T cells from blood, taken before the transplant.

CDR3 bases read: TGTGCCAGCAGCTTAGCCCCAGCGGGAGGGGGCACAGATACG. It codes for CASSLAPAGGGTDT. The full CDR3 sequence reads CASSLAPAGGGTDTQYF. The chain employs TRBV7-2 and TRBJ2-3; 10 bases agree with TRBD2. The sequenced fragment ends 3 residues before the CDR3 boundary, so the rest is inferred from the germline J gene. The trim removed 0 bases at V and 1 base at J, leaving 4 bases unmatched. CDR3 length: 17 residues. CDR1 and CDR2 (germline): SGHTA, FQGNSA. Together with reference TRBV7-2 and TRBJ2-3, the CDR3 gives the full variable domain: GAGVSQSPSNKVTEKGKDVELRCDPISGHTALYWYRQSLGQGLEFLIYFQGNSAPDKSGLPSDRFSAERTGGSVSTLTIQRTQQEDSAVYLCASSLAPAGGGTDTQYFGPGTRLTVL.